The 23 T cell receptor beta chains below were found in one sample sequenced in a study of radiotherapy plus CTLA-4 blockade in lung cancer. TCRdb's copy holds only in-frame clones and misses some; the assay was immunoSEQ multiplex PCR. Of about 51,000 clones listed, roughly 83% are singletons. Sequenced material: peripheral blood, taken from a patient treated with radiotherapy plus ipilimumab. The receptors originated from a human donor with non-small cell lung cancer who had a complete response to radiotherapy plus ipilimumab.

V and J are TRBV9 and TRBJ2-2; D perhaps matches TRBD1 (6 bases). This CDR3 is 15 amino acids long. Trimming took off 8 bases at V and 2 bases at J, with 16 bases between the two ends. Germline V gene data show CDR1 as SGDLS and CDR2 as YYNGEE. CDR3 in amino acids: CASTPGQSNTGELFF. The CDR3 nucleotides read TGTGCCAGTACCCCGGGACAATCTAACACCGGGGAGCTGTTTTTT.

This chain uses TRBV19 with TRBJ1-3, with 7 bases fitting TRBD1. In germline, CDR1 is LNHDA, CDR2 SQIVND (reference sequence). V trimming: 4 bases; J trimming: 0 bases; junction bases outside the gene matches: 15. The CDR3 contains 19 residues. The CDR3 here is CASSTPTGTSKSSGNTIYF. CDR3 DNA sequence: TGTGCCAGTAGTACTCCGACAGGGACGTCCAAGAGCTCTGGAAACACCATATATTTT.

V usage is TRBV13 and J usage is TRBJ2-7, with D perhaps matching TRBD2 (5 bases). The CDR3 is 13 residues long. The V gene's germline CDR1 is PRHDT and CDR2 FYEKMQ (reference sequence). V lost 1 base and J lost 5, with 9 bases in between. The CDR3 region is CASSLVPEDEQYF. The CDR3 DNA is TGTGCCAGCAGCTTAGTACCGGAGGACGAGCAGTACTTC.

This clone appeared a few times. This chain connects TRBV9 to TRBJ2-2, with D perhaps matching TRBD2 (6 bases). This CDR3 contains 15 residues. Germline V gives CDR1 SGDLS, CDR2 YYNGEE. Trimming removed 3 bases at V and 1 base at J, with 10 bases between. For the CDR3, the DNA is TGTGCCAGCAGCGCGGGACTTTTGAACACCGGGGAGCTGTTTTTT. It codes for CASSAGLLNTGELFF.

The chain carries TRBV5-1 and TRBJ2-7, with D tentatively TRBD1 (5 bases). This CDR3 region has 14 residues. Trimming took 2 bases from V and 5 from J, leaving 14 bases between them. Germline V gene lookup returns CDR1 SGHRS and CDR2 YFSETQ. The CDR3 sequence is CASSLSRVTDEQYF. CDR3 nucleotide sequence: TGCGCCAGCAGCTTATCCAGGGTAACGGACGAGCAGTACTTC. Variable domain in full (rest from reference TRBV5-1 and TRBJ2-7): KAGVTQTPRYLIKTRGQQVTLSCSPISGHRSVSWYQQTPGQGLQFLFEYFSETQRNKGNFPGRFSGRQFSNSRSEMNVSTLELGDSALYLCASSLSRVTDEQYFGPGTRLTVT.

The chain uses TRBV18 and TRBJ1-3; no clear D gene. The CDR3 sequence is 15 residues long. The V gene lost 2 bases and the J gene lost 4 bases, with 12 bases spanning the gap. Looked up from germline, CDR1 is KGHSH and CDR2 is LQKENI. In DNA form, the CDR3 reads TGTGCCAGCTCACCAGAAAGATCGGGAGGAAACACCATATATTTT. Protein product: CASSPERSGGNTIYF.

The chain couples TRBV7-9 to TRBJ1-1; D ambiguous. The V end was cut by 1 base, the J end by 6 bases, with 12 bases between. Germline V gene sequence: CDR1 SEHNR, CDR2 FQNEAQ (reference sequence). CDR3 size: 14 residues. As DNA, the CDR3 is TGTGCCAGCAGCTTAGAAGTGGGGAGGCCTGAAGCTTTCTTT. Protein sequence: CASSLEVGRPEAFF.

This clone was recorded once. The genes are TRBV7-9 and TRBJ1-2; 8 bases align to TRBD1. Germline assignment: CDR1 SEHNR and CDR2 FQNEAQ (reference sequence). The CDR3 covers 15 residues. The junction had 4 bases not matched to a gene; V was cut back by 1 base and J by 3 bases. CDR3 DNA sequence: TGTGCCAGCAGCTTAGGTCAGGGGGCGGACTATGGCTACACCTTC. Translated: CASSLGQGADYGYTF.

This rearrangement joins TRBV5-1 to TRBJ2-3, with 10 nucleotides matching TRBD2. Germline V gene lookup returns CDR1 SGHRS and CDR2 YFSETQ. With V trimmed by 5 bases and J by 1 base, 13 bases remained unmatched. The CDR3 has 18 residues. CDR3 loop: CASRASGSMGLGTDTQYF. CDR3 DNA: TGCGCCAGCAGGGCTAGCGGGAGTATGGGACTAGGCACAGATACGCAGTATTTT.

This clone was counted once. The chain combines TRBV20-1 with TRBJ2-3; D possibly corresponds to TRBD2 (6 bases). V gave up 6 bases and J gave up 5 bases, with 9 bases separating them. From germline, CDR1 is DFQATT and CDR2 SNEGSKA (reference sequence). The CDR3 consists of 11 residues. The CDR3 loop reads CSALAKDTQYF. CDR3 bases: TGCAGTGCGCTAGCGAAAGATACGCAGTATTTT.

The gene calls are TRBV29-1 and TRBJ1-2; D not certain. CDR1 SQVTM and CDR2 ANQGSEA come from the germline V gene. The CDR3 length is 15 residues. V dropped 0 bases and J dropped 0 bases, with 11 bases sitting between them. CDR3 sequence reads: CSVEDLVLANYGYTF. CDR3 coding DNA: TGCAGCGTTGAAGATCTAGTGTTAGCTAACTATGGCTACACCTTC.

This rearrangement joins TRBV5-1 to TRBJ2-1; TRBD2 matches at 10 bases. CDR1 is SGHRS and CDR2 is YFSETQ in the germline V gene. J gave up 5 bases and V 0 bases, and 5 bases lay outside the gene matches. This CDR3 has 16 amino acids. In nucleotides, the CDR3 is TGCGCCAGCAGCTTGGATAGCGGGGGGCCGAACAATGAGCAGTTCTTC. This gives the protein CASSLDSGGPNNEQFF. The full variable domain, completed using reference TRBV5-1 and TRBJ2-1, is KAGVTQTPRYLIKTRGQQVTLSCSPISGHRSVSWYQQTPGQGLQFLFEYFSETQRNKGNFPGRFSGRQFSNSRSEMNVSTLELGDSALYLCASSLDSGGPNNEQFFGPGTRLTVL.

This clone came up a few times. The chain employs TRBV30 and TRBJ1-4; no clear D gene. Deletions cut 3 bases from V and 7 bases from J, with 15 bases between. This CDR3 has 14 residues. CDR1 and CDR2 (germline): GTSNPN, SVGIG (reference sequence). CDR3 DNA sequence: TGTGCCTGGAGCCCCACTGGTCCGGGTGAAAAACTGTTTTTT. Protein: CAWSPTGPGEKLFF.

This chain connects TRBV11-2 to TRBJ2-7; D possibly corresponds to TRBD1 (5 bases). Per germline, CDR1 SGHAT and CDR2 FQNNGV. The V end lost 5 bases, the J end lost 2 bases, and 13 bases lay between the germline ends. CDR3 length equals 14 residues. CDR3 loop: CASSTYRLAYEQYF. In nucleotides, the CDR3 is TGTGCCAGCAGCACCTACAGGTTAGCCTACGAGCAGTACTTC.

This chain uses TRBV7-8 with TRBJ1-5, with unresolved D. Germline values: CDR1 SGHVS, CDR2 FQNEAQ. V lost 5 bases and J 1 base, leaving 9 bases between the germline ends. CDR3 size: 14 residues. The CDR3 coding sequence is TGTGCCAGCAGCCCAGGTAGGAGCAATCAGCCCCAGCATTTT. Translated, it gives CASSPGRSNQPQHF.

The chain recombines TRBV7-2 with TRBJ1-6; D is undetermined. Trimming took off 3 bases at V and 7 bases at J, with 10 bases between the two ends. In germline, CDR1 is SGHTA, CDR2 FQGNSA. This CDR3 region has 14 residues. The CDR3: CASSLGGVNSPLHF. The CDR3 region has the DNA TGTGCCAGCAGCTTGGGCGGGGTAAATTCACCCCTCCACTTT.

The chain has TRBV7-9 and TRBJ1-1; the D gene is possibly TRBD1 (6 bases). This CDR3 has 15 residues. V lost 1 base to trimming and J lost 6 bases, with 15 bases between them. Looked up from germline, CDR1 is SEHNR and CDR2 is FQNEAQ (reference sequence). The CDR3 loop reads CASSLGDILFAEAFF. In nucleotides, the CDR3 is TGTGCCAGCAGCTTAGGGGACATCCTGTTTGCTGAAGCTTTCTTT.

The chain joins TRBV5-6 to TRBJ2-7, with D possibly being TRBD1 (5 bases). The CDR3 covers 14 residues. Germline CDR1 is SGHDT and CDR2 is YYEEEE. V was pared by 4 bases and J by 3 bases, with 14 bases between. The CDR3 region is CASSLRQSFYEQYF. Written as DNA, the CDR3 is TGTGCCAGCAGCCTCAGACAGAGCTTCTACGAGCAGTACTTC. The full variable domain, with the rest looked up from reference TRBV5-6 and TRBJ2-7, is DAGVTQSPTHLIKTRGQQVTLRCSPKSGHDTVSWYQQALGQGPQFIFQYYEEEERQRGNFPDRFSGHQFPNYSSELNVNALLLGDSALYLCASSLRQSFYEQYFGPGTRLTVT.

This chain uses TRBV5-6 with TRBJ2-4, with TRBD2 as a possible D gene (6 bases). Germline-derived CDR1 and CDR2 are SGHDT and YYEEEE. V lost 1 base to trimming and J lost 6 bases, with 11 bases between them. The CDR3 totals 14 residues. CDR3 coding DNA: TGTGCCAGCAGCTTGCGCCAGGGAGGAAACATTCAGTACTTC. It codes for CASSLRQGGNIQYF. Drawing the rest from reference TRBV5-6 and TRBJ2-4, the complete variable domain is DAGVTQSPTHLIKTRGQQVTLRCSPKSGHDTVSWYQQALGQGPQFIFQYYEEEERQRGNFPDRFSGHQFPNYSSELNVNALLLGDSALYLCASSLRQGGNIQYFGAGTRLSVL.

The chain combines TRBV7-9 with TRBJ2-5; 8 bases align to TRBD2. The germline V gene encodes CDR1 SEHNR and CDR2 FQNEAQ (reference sequence). This CDR3 contains 11 residues. Here the CDR3 DNA reads TGTTTAGCGGGGAGCCAAGAGACCCAGTACTTC. It codes for CLAGSQETQYF.

CDR3 protein: CASSQGLANQPQHF. DNA for the CDR3: TGCGCCAGCAGCCAAGGACTGGCTAATCAGCCCCAGCATTTT. V is TRBV4-1 and J is TRBJ1-5; D is uncertain. With 1 base removed from V and 4 bases from J, the gap between germline ends came to 8 bases. The CDR3 totals 14 residues. Germline CDR1 reads MGHRA; CDR2 reads YSYEKL.

This chain joins TRBV15 and TRBJ1-3, with TRBD1 identical over 8 bases. With V trimmed by 3 bases and J by 0 bases, 4 bases remained unmatched. Germline V CDR1 and CDR2: LNHNV, YYDKDF (reference sequence). CDR3 length: 16 residues. For the CDR3, the DNA is TGTGCCACCAGCAGCCGGACAGGGTACTCTGGAAACACCATATATTTT. Its translation is CATSSRTGYSGNTIYF.

The V gene is TRBV30, the J gene TRBJ1-2; 7 positions match TRBD1. The germline CDR1 and CDR2 sequences are GTSNPN and SVGIG (reference sequence). The CDR3 loop spans 12 amino acids. Trimming took 4 bases from V and 6 from J; bases not matched to a gene: 5. CDR3 bases: TGTGCCTGGACAGGGGGTAGCAATGGCTACACCTTC. The encoded protein is CAWTGGSNGYTF. Drawing the rest from reference TRBV30 and TRBJ1-2, the complete variable domain is SQTIHQWPATLVQPVGSPLSLECTVEGTSNPNLYWYRQAAGRGLQLLFYSVGIGQISSEVPQNLSASRPQDRQFILSSKKLLLSDSGFYLCAWTGGSNGYTFGSGTRLTVV.